The entry below describes one T cell receptor beta chain. The antigen remains unidentified. One end of the junction is discordant with germline, which a read error may explain. Germline V lookup: CDR1 SQVTM, CDR2 ANQGSEA. This CDR3 region has 15 residues. From 400 to 550 ng total RNA, TCR beta cDNA was generated with a primer in the constant region. Investigators got TCR beta libraries out of three nested multiplex PCR rounds, done with slightly modified ARM-PCR. The first two PCR rounds, around 11 cycles each, used TRBV1-TRBV30 forward primers and a C-beta reverse primer. TCRdb itself ran the multiplex PCR reads through MiXCR, one entry per CDR3 protein. The sample lists just under 95,000 distinct CDR3 sequences, around 70% occurring once. The sample belongs to a study of tumor-infiltrating lymphocytes in primary liver carcinoma. Without any cell sorting, about 19-31 mg of bulk tissue yielded co-extracted RNA and DNA. Cases comprised patients with primary liver carcinoma who received surgical resection.

Regarding the study as a whole: Blood's top-250-clone fraction was significantly lower than that of tumors (p = 0.039). Researchers found tumor-adjacent and tumor-blood pairs overlapped less than tumor region pairs.

Sequenced: tumor-adjacent normal liver tissue. The chain couples TRBV29-1 to TRBJ2-1, with unresolved D. The receptor was derived from a man aged 40-49 years with primary liver carcinoma and hepatitis B virus infection. CDR3 residues: CCVGPPSRSYNEQFF. The DNA of the CDR3 is TGCTGCGTAGGGCCTCCTTCCAGGTCCTACAATGAGCAGTTCTTC.